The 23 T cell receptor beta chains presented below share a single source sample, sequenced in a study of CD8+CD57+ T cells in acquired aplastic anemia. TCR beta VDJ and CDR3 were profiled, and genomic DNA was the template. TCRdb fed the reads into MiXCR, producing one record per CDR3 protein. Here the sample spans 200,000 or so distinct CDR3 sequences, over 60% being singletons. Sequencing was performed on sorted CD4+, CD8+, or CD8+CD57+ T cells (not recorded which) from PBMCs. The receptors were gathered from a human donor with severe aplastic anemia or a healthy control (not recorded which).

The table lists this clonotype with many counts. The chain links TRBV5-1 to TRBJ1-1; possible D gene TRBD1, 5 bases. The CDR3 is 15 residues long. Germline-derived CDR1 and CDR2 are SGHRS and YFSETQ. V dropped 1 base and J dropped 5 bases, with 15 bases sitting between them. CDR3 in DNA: TGCGCCAGCAGCTTGAGCGAAGGAGGGGTTACTGAAGCTTTCTTT. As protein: CASSLSEGGVTEAFF.

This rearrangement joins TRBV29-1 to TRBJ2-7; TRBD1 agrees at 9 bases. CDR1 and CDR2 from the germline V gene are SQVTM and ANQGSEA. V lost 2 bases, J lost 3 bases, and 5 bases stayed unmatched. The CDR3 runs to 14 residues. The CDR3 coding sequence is TGCAGCGTTGAATTACAGGACAGGGGCTACGAGCAGTACTTC. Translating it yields CSVELQDRGYEQYF.

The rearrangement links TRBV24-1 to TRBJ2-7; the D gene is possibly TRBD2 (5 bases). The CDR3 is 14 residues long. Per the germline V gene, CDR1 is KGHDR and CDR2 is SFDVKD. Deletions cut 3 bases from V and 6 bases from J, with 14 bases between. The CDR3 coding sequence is TGTGCCACCAGTGATCGCAACGGGAAAGGCGAGCAGTACTTC. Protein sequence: CATSDRNGKGEQYF.

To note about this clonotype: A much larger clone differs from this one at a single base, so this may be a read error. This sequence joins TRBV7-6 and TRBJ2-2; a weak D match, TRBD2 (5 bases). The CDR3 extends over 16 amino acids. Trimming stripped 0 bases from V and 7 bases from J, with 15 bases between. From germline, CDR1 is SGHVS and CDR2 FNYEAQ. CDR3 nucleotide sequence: TGTGCCAGCAGCTTAGCGGACTCCCCACCGTTCGGGGAGCTGTTTTTT. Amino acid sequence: CASSLADSPPFGELFF.

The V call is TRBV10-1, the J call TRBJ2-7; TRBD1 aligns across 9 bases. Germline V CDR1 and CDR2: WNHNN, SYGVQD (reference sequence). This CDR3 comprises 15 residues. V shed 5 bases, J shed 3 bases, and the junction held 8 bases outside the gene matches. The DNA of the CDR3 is TGCGCCAGCAGTCCCGGACAGGGGCTGAGCTACGAGCAGTACTTC. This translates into CASSPGQGLSYEQYF.

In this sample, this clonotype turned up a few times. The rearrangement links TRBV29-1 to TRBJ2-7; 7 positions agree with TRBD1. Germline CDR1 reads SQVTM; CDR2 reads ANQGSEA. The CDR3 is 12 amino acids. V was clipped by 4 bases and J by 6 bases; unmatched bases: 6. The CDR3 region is CSVVGTVGEQYF. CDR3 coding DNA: TGCAGCGTTGTAGGGACAGTAGGCGAGCAGTACTTC.

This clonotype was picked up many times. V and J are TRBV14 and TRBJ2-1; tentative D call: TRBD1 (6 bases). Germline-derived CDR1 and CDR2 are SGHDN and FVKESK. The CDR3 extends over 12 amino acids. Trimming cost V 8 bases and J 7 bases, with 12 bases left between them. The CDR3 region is CASAQGRNEQFF. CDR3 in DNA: TGTGCCAGCGCTCAGGGGCGGAATGAGCAGTTCTTC.

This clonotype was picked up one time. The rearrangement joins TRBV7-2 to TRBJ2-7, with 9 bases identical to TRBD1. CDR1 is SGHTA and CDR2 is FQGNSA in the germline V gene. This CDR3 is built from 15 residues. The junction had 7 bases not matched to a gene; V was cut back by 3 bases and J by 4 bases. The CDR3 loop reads CASSLGGGQGYEQYF. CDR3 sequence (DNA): TGTGCCAGCAGCTTGGGGGGGGGACAGGGTTACGAGCAGTACTTC.

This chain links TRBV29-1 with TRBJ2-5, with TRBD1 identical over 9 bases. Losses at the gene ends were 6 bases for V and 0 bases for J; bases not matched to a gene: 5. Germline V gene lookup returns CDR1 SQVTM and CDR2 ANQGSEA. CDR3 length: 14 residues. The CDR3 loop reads CSVDNRGHQETQYF. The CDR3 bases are TGCAGCGTCGACAACAGGGGGCACCAAGAGACCCAGTACTTC.

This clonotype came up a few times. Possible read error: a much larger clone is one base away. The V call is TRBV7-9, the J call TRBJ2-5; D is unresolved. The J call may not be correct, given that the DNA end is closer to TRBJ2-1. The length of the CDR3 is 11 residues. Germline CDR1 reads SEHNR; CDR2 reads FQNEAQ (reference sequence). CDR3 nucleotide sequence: TGTGCCAGCAGGGGATACAATGAGCAGTTCTTC. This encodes CASRGYNEQFF.

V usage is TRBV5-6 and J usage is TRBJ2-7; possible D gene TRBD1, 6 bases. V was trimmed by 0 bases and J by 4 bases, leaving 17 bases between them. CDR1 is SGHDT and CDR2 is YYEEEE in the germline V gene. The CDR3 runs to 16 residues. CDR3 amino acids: CASSLEQGRRRYEQYF. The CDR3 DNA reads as TGTGCCAGCAGCTTGGAACAGGGTAGGCGACGGTACGAGCAGTACTTC.

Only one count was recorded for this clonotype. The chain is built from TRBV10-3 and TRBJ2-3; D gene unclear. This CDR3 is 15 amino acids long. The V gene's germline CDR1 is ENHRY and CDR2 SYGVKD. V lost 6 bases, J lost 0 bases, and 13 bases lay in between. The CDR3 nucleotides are TGTGCCATCAGCGAGCCGAGTGGAAGCACAGATACGCAGTATTTT. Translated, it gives CAISEPSGSTDTQYF.

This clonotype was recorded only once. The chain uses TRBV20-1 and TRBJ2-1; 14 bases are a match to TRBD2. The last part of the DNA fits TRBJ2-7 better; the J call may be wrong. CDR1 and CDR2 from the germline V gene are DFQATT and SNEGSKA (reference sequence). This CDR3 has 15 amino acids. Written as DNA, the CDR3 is TGCAGTGCTCCTGGGACTAGCGGGAGTGTCTACGAGCAGTACTTC. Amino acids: CSAPGTSGSVYEQYF.

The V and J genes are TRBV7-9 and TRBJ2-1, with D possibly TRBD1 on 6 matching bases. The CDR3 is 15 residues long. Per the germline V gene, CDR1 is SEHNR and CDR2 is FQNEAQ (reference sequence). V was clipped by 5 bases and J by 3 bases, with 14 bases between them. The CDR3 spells CASSHLPTGYNEQFF. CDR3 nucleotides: TGTGCCAGCAGCCATCTCCCGACAGGCTACAATGAGCAGTTCTTC. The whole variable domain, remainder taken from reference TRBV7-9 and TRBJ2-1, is DTGVSQNPRHKITKRGQNVTFRCDPISEHNRLYWYRQTLGQGPEFLTYFQNEAQLEKSRLLSDRFSAERPKGSFSTLEIQRTEQGDSAMYLCASSHLPTGYNEQFFGPGTRLTVL.

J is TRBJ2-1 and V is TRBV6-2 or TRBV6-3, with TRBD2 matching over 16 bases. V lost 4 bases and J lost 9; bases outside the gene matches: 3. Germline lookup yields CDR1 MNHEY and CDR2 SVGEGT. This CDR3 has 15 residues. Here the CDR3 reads CASSWGLAGGLEQFF. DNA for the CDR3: TGTGCCAGCAGTTGGGGACTAGCGGGGGGGCTTGAGCAGTTCTTC.

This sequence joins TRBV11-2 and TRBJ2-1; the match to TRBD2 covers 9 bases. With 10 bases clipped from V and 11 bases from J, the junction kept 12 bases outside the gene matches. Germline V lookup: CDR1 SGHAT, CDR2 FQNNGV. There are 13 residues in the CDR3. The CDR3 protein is CATQREAPGKQFF. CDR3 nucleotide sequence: TGTGCCACCCAGCGGGAGGCACCGGGTAAGCAGTTCTTC.

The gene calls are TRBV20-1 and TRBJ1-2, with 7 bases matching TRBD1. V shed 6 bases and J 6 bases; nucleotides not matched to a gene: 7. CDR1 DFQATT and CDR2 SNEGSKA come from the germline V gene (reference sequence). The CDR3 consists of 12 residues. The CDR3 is CSALTGEHGYTF. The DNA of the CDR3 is TGCAGTGCCCTTACAGGGGAACATGGCTACACCTTC.

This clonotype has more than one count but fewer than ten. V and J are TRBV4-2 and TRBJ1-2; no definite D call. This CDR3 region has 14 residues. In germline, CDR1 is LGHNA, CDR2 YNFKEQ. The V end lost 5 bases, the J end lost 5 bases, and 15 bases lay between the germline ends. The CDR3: CASSLLVGGYGYTF. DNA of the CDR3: TGTGCCAGCAGCTTATTGGTTGGAGGGTATGGCTACACCTTC.

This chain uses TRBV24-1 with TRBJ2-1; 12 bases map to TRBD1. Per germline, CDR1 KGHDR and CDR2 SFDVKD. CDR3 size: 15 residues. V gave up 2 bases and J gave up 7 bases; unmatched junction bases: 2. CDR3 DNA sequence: TGTGCCACCAGTGATTGGGACAGGGGGCTTAATGAGCAGTTCTTC. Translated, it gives CATSDWDRGLNEQFF.

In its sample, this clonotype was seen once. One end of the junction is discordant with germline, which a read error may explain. The CDR3 nucleotides read TGTGCCAGCAGCTTGATGAACACCGGGGAGCTGTTTTTT. Amino acid sequence: CASSLMNTGELFF. The chain uses TRBV5-1 and TRBJ2-2; no firm D call. Germline CDR1 and CDR2: SGHRS and YFSETQ. There are 13 residues in the CDR3.

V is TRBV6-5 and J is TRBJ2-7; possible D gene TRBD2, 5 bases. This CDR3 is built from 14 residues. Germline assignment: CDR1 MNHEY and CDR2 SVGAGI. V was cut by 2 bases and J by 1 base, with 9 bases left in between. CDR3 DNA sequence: TGTGCCAGCAGTTACCGGGGAGCTTCCTACGAGCAGTACTTC. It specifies CASSYRGASYEQYF.

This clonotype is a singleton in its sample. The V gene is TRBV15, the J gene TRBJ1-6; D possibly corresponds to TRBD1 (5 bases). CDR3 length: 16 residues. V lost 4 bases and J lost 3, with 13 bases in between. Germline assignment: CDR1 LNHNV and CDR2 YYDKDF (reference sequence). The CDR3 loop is CATSTLGGYYNSPLHF. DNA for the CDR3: TGTGCCACCAGCACCCTCGGGGGTTACTATAATTCACCCCTCCACTTT.

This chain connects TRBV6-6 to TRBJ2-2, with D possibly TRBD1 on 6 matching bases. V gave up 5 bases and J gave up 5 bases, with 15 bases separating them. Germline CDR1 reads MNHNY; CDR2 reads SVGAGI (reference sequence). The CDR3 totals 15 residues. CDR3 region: CASSGTQGRTGELFF. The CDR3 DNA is TGTGCCAGCAGTGGCACACAGGGACGGACCGGGGAGCTGTTTTTT.